Listed below are T cell receptor beta chains from one sample, sequenced in a study of CD8+ T cells in alopecia areata. The protocol was immunoSEQ multiplex PCR, while the TCRdb copy is restricted to in-frame clones and leaves out a portion. This table has 200,000 or so clones, approximately 40% appearing once. This specimen was CD4+ T cells sorted from blood, taken at approximately week 36, from a patient treated with tofacitinib. The receptors originated from a human donor with alopecia areata. CDR3s include the opening cysteine and the closing phenylalanine or tryptophan. D genes are given only for firm matches. Not every row has a clone size; where given, it reads once, few, many or a size class.

TRBD2 TRBJ2-3 TRBV7-2 . TGTGCCAGCAGCTTAATACTAGCGGGAGGGCCACAAGATACGCAGTATTTT CASSLILAGGPQDTQYF
TRBD1 TRBJ1-1 TRBV29-1 . TGCAGCGTTGGAAACAGGGGAGTGAGAGCTGAAGCTTTCTTT CSVGNRGVRAEAFF
. TRBJ2-5 TRBV2 . TGTGCCAGCAGCCAGGCCCGCCCAAAAGAGACCCAGTACTTC CASSQARPKETQYF
. TRBJ1-2 TRBV13 few TGTGCCAGCAGCTTAGGCCTAATTGGGGGCTACACCTTC CASSLGLIGGYTF
TRBD2 TRBJ2-7 TRBV6-5 . TGTGCCAGCAGCCCGGGGGAGGGAGAGCAGTACTTC CASSPGEGEQYF
. TRBJ1-2 TRBV14 . TGTGCCAGCAGCCCCAGCGCAAGGCCGAACTATGGCTACACCTTC CASSPSARPNYGYTF
TRBD1 TRBJ1-3 TRBV4-2 few TGTGCCAGCAGCCAAGATCACAGGGGAAGGGACACCATATATTTT CASSQDHRGRDTIYF
. TRBJ1-2 TRBV9 few TGTGCCAGCAGCGTAGCAGAGCGTGACGGCTACACCTTC CASSVAERDGYTF
. TRBJ2-5 TRBV2 . TGTGCCAGCAGTGAAGTATTCTACCCCACCCAAGAGACCCAGTACTTC CASSEVFYPTQETQYF
TRBD2 TRBJ2-7 TRBV27 . TGTGCCAGCAGACCTAGCGGGCCCTACGAGCAGTACTTC CASRPSGPYEQYF
TRBD1 TRBJ1-4 TRBV6-6 few TGTGCCAGCAGTTTCCTCCGGGACAGGGTCCCGCTGCTGTTTTTT CASSFLRDRVPLLFF
. TRBJ2-2 TRBV30 few TGTGCCTGGAAAAGGAGCTTCGGGGAGCTGTTTTTT CAWKRSFGELFF
TRBD1 TRBJ2-5 TRBV10-3 few TGTGCCTCCGCCTTTTCGAGACAGGGGCAAGAGACCCAGTACTTC CASAFSRQGQETQYF
TRBD1 TRBJ2-3 TRBV29-1 few TGCAGCGTTGAGAGGGACAGGGGCCTTCGAACAGATACGCAGTATTTT CSVERDRGLRTDTQYF
TRBD2 TRBJ2-1 TRBV14 . TGTGCCAGCCGACTAGCGGGAGGCTCGCATGAGCAGTTCTTC CASRLAGGSHEQFF
TRBD2 TRBJ2-3 TRBV5-4 . TGTGCCAGCAGCTTTAGCGGGAGGGCCTTAGATACGCAGTATTTT CASSFSGRALDTQYF
TRBD2 TRBJ2-5 TRBV29-1 few TGCAGCCAAAAGACTAGCGGGAGGGGAGAGACCCAGTACTTC CSQKTSGRGETQYF
. TRBJ1-3 TRBV9 many TGTGCCAGCAGCGCCAGGGGTTCCAACACCATATATTTT CASSARGSNTIYF
. TRBJ2-1 TRBV7-2 many TGTGCCAGCAGCTCCCCAAGAGGCCAGGGATACAATGAGCAGTTCTTC CASSSPRGQGYNEQFF
. TRBJ2-7 TRBV9 . TGTGCCAGCAGCGTACAGGGGAACGAGCAGTACTTC CASSVQGNEQYF
TRBD1 TRBJ2-7 TRBV29-1 . TGCAGCGTAGCGGACAGGGCAAGGTCCTACGAGCAGTACTTC CSVADRARSYEQYF
. TRBJ2-1 TRBV11-2 . TGTGCCAGCAGCTTACAAATTGAGCAGTTCTTC CASSLQIEQFF
TRBD2 TRBJ2-1 TRBV27 . TGTGCCAGCAGTACCTCGGGGCTAGCGGGAATTAGGGCCTACAATGAGCAGTTCTTC CASSTSGLAGIRAYNEQFF
. TRBJ2-3 TRBV7-2 . TGTGCCAGCAGCTTAGGGGGAATTATCACAGATACGCAGTATTTT CASSLGGIITDTQYF
. TRBJ1-2 TRBV6-5 few TGTGCCAGCAGTTACGGAGCAGATGGCTACACCTTC CASSYGADGYTF
. TRBJ2-7 TRBV4-3 once TGCGCCAGCAGCCAAGTTTCCAGGTCCGCCTCCTACGAGCAGTACTTC CASSQVSRSASYEQYF
TRBD2 TRBJ2-1 TRBV29-1 few TGCAGCGTGGCCGGGACTAGCGTAAACAATGAGCAGTTCTTC CSVAGTSVNNEQFF
TRBD1 TRBJ2-2 TRBV4-3 . TGCGCCAGCAGCCAAGATTGGCAGGGGGCGGCCGGGGAGCTGTTTTTT CASSQDWQGAAGELFF
TRBD2 TRBJ2-1 TRBV7-2 few TGTGCCAGCAGCCCCCCTACTGGGGAGCGGGGAGGGCGTGAGCAGTTCTTC CASSPPTGERGGREQFF
TRBD2 TRBJ2-5 TRBV6-4 . TGTGCCAGCAGTGTTAGCGGGAGTGCGGAGACCCAGTACTTC CASSVSGSAETQYF
TRBD1 TRBJ1-5 TRBV18 once TGTGCCAGCTCACCTGGACAGGGTTTAAATCAGCCCCAGCATTTT CASSPGQGLNQPQHF
. TRBJ2-5 TRBV29-1 . TGCAGCGGGCGGGGACAGAAACAAGAGACCCAGTACTTC CSGRGQKQETQYF
TRBD1 TRBJ1-5 TRBV19 . TGTGCCAGTACCCCGGGACAGGGACGAAGGGGCTACCAGCCCCAGCATTTT CASTPGQGRRGYQPQHF
. TRBJ1-1 TRBV30 . TGTGCCTGGAGTGTGGGGGCGGGCGCTGAAGCTTTCTTT CAWSVGAGAEAFF
TRBD2 TRBJ2-1 TRBV28 . TGTGCCAGCAGATTAGCGGGAGGGGACAATGAGCAGTTCTTC CASRLAGGDNEQFF
TRBD2 TRBJ2-3 TRBV5-1 . TGCGCCAGCAGCTTAGGCGGGAGGGGTTCAAGAGATACGCAGTATTTT CASSLGGRGSRDTQYF
. TRBJ2-7 TRBV29-1 . TGCAGCGTTTCCGACTCCTACGAGCAGTACTTC CSVSDSYEQYF
. TRBJ1-1 TRBV23-1 . TGCGCCAGCAGTCAATCAAAGGCTGTGAACACTGAAGCTTTCTTT CASSQSKAVNTEAFF
. TRBJ2-3 TRBV7-6 medium-sized TGTGCCAGCAGAGGAGGGAAGACCACAGATACGCAGTATTTT CASRGGKTTDTQYF
. TRBJ2-5 TRBV2 few TGTGCCAGCAGTGGGGTGGCTGGAGAGACCCAGTACTTC CASSGVAGETQYF
. TRBJ2-7 TRBV27 few TGTGCCAGCGGACTCAGGTACGAGCAGTACTTC CASGLRYEQYF
. TRBJ2-1 TRBV10-3 few TGTGCCATTTCGGGAGAGGGAATCCATAATATTTACAATGAGCAGTTCTTC CAISGEGIHNIYNEQFF
TRBD2 TRBJ2-1 TRBV6-5 once TGTGCCAGCAGCCGAGCGGGAGGCGGGGGTGAGCAGTTCTTC CASSRAGGGGEQFF
TRBD1 TRBJ1-1 TRBV5-6 few TGTGCCAGCAGCGGGGAGGGACAGGGCTACACTGAAGCTTTCTTT CASSGEGQGYTEAFF
TRBD2 TRBJ2-7 TRBV30 . TGTGCCTGGAGTGTCGGCGGGGGGACCTACGAGCAGTACTTC CAWSVGGGTYEQYF
. TRBJ2-1 TRBV9 . TGTGCCAGCAGCGGGTTCGACTCGAATCTTGTCAATGAGCAGTTCTTC CASSGFDSNLVNEQFF
. TRBJ2-3 TRBV7-2 . TGTGCCAGCAGCCTGAACGGCCAAGCAGATACGCAGTATTTT CASSLNGQADTQYF
. TRBJ2-5 TRBV9 . TGTGCCAGCAGCGTAGGTGGCGGGGGCGGTCAAGAGACCCAGTACTTC CASSVGGGGGQETQYF
. TRBJ2-7 TRBV29-1 . TGCAGCGTTACTAGGAGCTCCTACGAGCAGTACTTC CSVTRSSYEQYF
TRBD1 TRBJ1-2 TRBV30 . TGTGCCTGGAATATTCCGGGACAGGGTTTCTATGGCTACACCTTC CAWNIPGQGFYGYTF
. TRBJ2-2 TRBV15 . TGTGCCACCAGCAGAGATCCGGGGAGGCTGACCGGGGAGCTGTTTTTT CATSRDPGRLTGELFF
TRBD2 TRBJ2-3 TRBV29-1 . TGCAGCGTTGAGGGACTAGCGGGAGCGGATACGCAGTATTTT CSVEGLAGADTQYF
. TRBJ1-1 TRBV27 . TGTGCCAGCAGTTTAGTACTCTACAACACTGAAGCTTTCTTT CASSLVLYNTEAFF
. TRBJ2-5 TRBV2 . TGTGCCAGCAGTGGACAGCAAGAGACCCAGTACTTC CASSGQQETQYF
. TRBJ2-7 TRBV30 . TGTGCCTGGAATAAGCGGGACATAACTTACCGATCCTACGAGCAGTACTTC CAWNKRDITYRSYEQYF